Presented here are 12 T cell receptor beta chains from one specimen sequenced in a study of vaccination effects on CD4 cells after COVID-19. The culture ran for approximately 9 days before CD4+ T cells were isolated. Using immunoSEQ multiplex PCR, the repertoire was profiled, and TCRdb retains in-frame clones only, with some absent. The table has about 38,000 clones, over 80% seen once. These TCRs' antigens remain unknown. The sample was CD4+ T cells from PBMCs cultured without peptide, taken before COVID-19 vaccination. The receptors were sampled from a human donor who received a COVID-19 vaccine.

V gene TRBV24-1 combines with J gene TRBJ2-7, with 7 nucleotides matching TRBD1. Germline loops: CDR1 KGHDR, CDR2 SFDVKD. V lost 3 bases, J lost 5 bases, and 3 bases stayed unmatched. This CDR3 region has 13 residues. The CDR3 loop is CATSDPGTDEQYV. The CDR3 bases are TGTGCCACCAGTGATCCTGGGACAGACGAGCAGTACGTC.

The CDR3 loop reads CARGETGVEQYV. CDR3 sequence (DNA): TGTGCCAGAGGTGAGACAGGGGTCGAGCAGTACGTC. V usage is TRBV27 and J usage is TRBJ2-7; 8 positions match TRBD1. CDR3 length: 12 amino acids. The germline V gene has CDR1 MNHEY and CDR2 SMNVEV (reference sequence). V lost 9 bases and J lost 6; bases outside the gene matches: 7.

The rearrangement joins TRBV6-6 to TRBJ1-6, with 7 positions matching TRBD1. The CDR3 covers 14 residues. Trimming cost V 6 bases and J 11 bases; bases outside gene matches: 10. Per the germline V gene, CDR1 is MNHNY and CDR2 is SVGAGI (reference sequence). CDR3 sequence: CASRYRGGAAPLHF. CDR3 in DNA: TGTGCCAGCAGGTATAGAGGGGGCGCGGCACCCCTCCACTTT.

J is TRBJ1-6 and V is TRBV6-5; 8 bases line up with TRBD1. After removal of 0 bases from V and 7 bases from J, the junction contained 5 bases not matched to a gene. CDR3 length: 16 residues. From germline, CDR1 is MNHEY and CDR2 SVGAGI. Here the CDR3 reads CASSYSQGAGNSPLHF. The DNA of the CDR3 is TGTGCCAGCAGTTACTCGCAGGGGGCCGGGAATTCACCCCTCCACTTT.

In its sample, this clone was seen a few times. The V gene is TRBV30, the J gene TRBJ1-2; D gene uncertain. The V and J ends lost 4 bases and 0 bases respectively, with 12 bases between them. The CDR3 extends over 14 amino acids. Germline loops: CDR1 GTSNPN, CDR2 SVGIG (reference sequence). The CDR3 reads CAWTREFSNYGYTF. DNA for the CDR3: TGTGCCTGGACCCGGGAGTTCTCTAACTATGGCTACACCTTC.

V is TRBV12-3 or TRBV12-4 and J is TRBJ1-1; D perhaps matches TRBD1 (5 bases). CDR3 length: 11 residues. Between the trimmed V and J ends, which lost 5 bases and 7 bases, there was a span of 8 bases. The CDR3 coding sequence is TGTGCCAGCAGTCGACAGCTTGAAGCTTTCTTT. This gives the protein CASSRQLEAFF.

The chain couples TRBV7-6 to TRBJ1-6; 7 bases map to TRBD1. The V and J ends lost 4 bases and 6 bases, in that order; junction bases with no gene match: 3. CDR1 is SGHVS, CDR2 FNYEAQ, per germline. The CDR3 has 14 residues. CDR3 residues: CASSSGQANSPLHF. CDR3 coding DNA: TGTGCCAGCAGCTCCGGACAGGCTAATTCACCCCTCCACTTT.

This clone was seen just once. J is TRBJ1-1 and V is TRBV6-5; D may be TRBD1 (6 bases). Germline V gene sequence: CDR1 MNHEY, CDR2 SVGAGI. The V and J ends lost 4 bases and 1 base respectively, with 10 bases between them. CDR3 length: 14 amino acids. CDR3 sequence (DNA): TGTGCCAGCAGTTCCCACAGGGAGAACACTGAAGCTTTCTTT. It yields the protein CASSSHRENTEAFF.

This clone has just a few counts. CDR3 nucleotide sequence: TGTGCCAGCAGTGTATCATACGAGCAGTACGTC. Translating gives CASSVSYEQYV. This chain joins TRBV2 and TRBJ2-7, with unresolved D. V was trimmed by 4 bases and J by 4 bases, leaving 5 bases between them. CDR3 length: 11 residues. Germline CDR1 and CDR2: SNHLY and FYNNEI.

CDR3 in amino acids: CASSSLMTVGPEKLFF. CDR3 DNA: TGTGCCAGCAGCTCCCTGATGACAGTAGGACCTGAAAAACTGTTTTTT. This chain connects TRBV7-9 to TRBJ1-4, with D possibly being TRBD1 (5 bases). Germline V gives CDR1 SEHNR, CDR2 FQNEAQ (reference sequence). Trimming pared 4 bases from V and 7 bases from J, leaving 19 bases between. The CDR3 spans 16 residues.

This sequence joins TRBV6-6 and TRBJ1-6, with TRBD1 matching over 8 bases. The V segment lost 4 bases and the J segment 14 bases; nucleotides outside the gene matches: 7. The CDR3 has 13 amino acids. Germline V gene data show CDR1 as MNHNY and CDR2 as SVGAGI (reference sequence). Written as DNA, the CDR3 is TGTGCCAGCAGTTTGGACAGGGCCTCGGCCCTCCACTTT. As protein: CASSLDRASALHF.

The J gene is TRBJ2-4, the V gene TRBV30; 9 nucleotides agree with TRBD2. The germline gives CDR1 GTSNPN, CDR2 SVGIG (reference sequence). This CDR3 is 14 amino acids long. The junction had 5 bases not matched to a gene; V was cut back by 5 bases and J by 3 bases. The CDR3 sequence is CAWGPRGGKNIQYF. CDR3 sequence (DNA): TGTGCCTGGGGCCCGCGGGGGGGCAAAAACATTCAGTACTTC.